This TCR beta chain was found in a study of shared T cell receptors in the human thymus. Libraries were prepared by immunoSEQ multiplex PCR; TCRdb keeps only in-frame clonotypes and omits some of them. Among 600,000 to 900,000 clones, approximately 83% were seen once, and the ten largest hold more than 0.008%. The junction had 9 bases not matched to a gene; V was cut back by 0 bases and J by 5 bases. The CDR3 covers 18 residues. Germline assignment: CDR1 LNHNV and CDR2 YYDKDF (reference sequence). The sample also formed part of further work on human thymus T cells.

The chain uses TRBV15 and TRBJ1-5; TRBD1 aligns across 11 bases. The source is a girl under three years old with a congenital heart defect. Specimen: thymocytes. This CDR3 is CATSRDGVGQGDHQPQHF. CDR3 sequence (DNA): TGTGCCACCAGCAGAGATGGGGTGGGACAGGGGGATCATCAGCCCCAGCATTTT.